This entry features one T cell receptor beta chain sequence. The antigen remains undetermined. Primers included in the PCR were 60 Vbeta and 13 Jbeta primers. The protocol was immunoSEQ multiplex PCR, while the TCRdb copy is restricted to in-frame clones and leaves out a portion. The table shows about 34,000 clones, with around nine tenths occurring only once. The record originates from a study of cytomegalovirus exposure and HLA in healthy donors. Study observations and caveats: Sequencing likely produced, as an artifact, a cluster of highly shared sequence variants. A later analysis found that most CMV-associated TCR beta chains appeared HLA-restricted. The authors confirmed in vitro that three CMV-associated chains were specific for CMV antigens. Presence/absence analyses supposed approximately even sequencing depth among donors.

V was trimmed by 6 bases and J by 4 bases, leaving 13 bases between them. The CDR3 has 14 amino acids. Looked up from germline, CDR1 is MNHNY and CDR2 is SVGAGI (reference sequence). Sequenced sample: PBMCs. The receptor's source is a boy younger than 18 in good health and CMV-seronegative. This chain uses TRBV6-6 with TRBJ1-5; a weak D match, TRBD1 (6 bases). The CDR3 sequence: CASSPRGGNQPQHF. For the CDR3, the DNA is TGTGCCAGCAGCCCAAGGGGGGGTAATCAGCCCCAGCATTTT.